This TCR beta chain emerged from a study of cytomegalovirus exposure and HLA in healthy donors (dated by TCRdb to between 2016 and 2019). Context from the whole study: A later analysis indicated that the 120 or so validation repertoires were generated on the platform also employed for the approximately 670 repertoires of the first cohort. The study aimed to test whether cataloging public T cell receptors could reveal signatures of past pathogen exposure. Besides the first cohort of roughly 640 subjects, a separate validation cohort made up of 120 or so different subjects was used. To predict cytomegalovirus infection status, the study brought together high-throughput TCR immunosequencing, statistical association of individual TCRs with disease status, and machine learning. Points the paper makes about the study in general: The classifier was reported to diagnose cytomegalovirus status with high specificity and sensitivity in both the original cohort and the validation cohort. According to the authors, the approach could potentially be generalized to other disease states and immunological phenotypes. In vitro tests confirmed that three of the cytomegalovirus-associated TCR beta chains recognize cytomegalovirus antigens. The validation cohort had no HLA typing available for a later analysis, so co-occurrence within that cohort was assessed over all 120 or so repertoires. Most TCR sequences were observed very rarely across donors, whereas some public TCRs were present in many individuals. The study gave a list of about 170 TCR beta chains associated with cytomegalovirus. Subsequent analysis determined that TCRs grouped into clusters in the first cohort also showed a tendency toward co-occurrence across the 120 validation repertoires, and about 93% of cluster scores exceeded 0.

Donors formed part of the validation cohort, which comprised 120 subjects and was distinct from the first cohort of 666 subjects. Library creation used the immunoSEQ multiplex PCR assay. The authors' pipeline ran thus. A statistical classification framework was developed to diagnose cytomegalovirus status using the catalog of TCR beta chain sequences. The table comes from immuneACCESS by way of TCRdb, which keeps in-frame sequences with V and J called. Part of the clones is missing from these tables; in studies checked, under half for an unresolved V gene and the rest for unknown reasons. The DNA was the basis for D and trimming; V, J and clone size are from that table. This sample has 70,000 or so clones in its table, and 90% to 95% of those were observed once. Approximately 2.1% of the sample is in the top ten clones. Details on this clone: Its antigen is still unknown. Base qualities are not at hand, and no much larger clone is one base apart.

Inclusive of the bounding cysteine and phenylalanine, the CDR3 is 16 residues long. Only the CDR3 part of the read is kept: 48 bases, read in frame from the first base. Trimming costs V 2 bases and J 0 bases, and their ends lie 15 bases apart. For CDR1 and CDR2, the germline V gene lists SGHRS and YFSETQ. Sequences were obtained from PBMCs. The source of this sequence is a woman younger than 30 in good health and CMV-seropositive. The chain is assembled from TRBV5-1 and TRBJ2-7, with TRBD1 as a weak D call on 5 bases. The bases read TGCGCCAGCAGCTTCATTGTGGAGACAGCCTCCTACGAGCAGTACTTC. Its translation is CASSFIVETASYEQYF.